Below, 2 T cell receptor beta chains from the same sample are listed, as sequenced in a study of blood T cells in healthy people across ages. Alongside a J-beta primer mix, a sample-barcoded 5' primer served in a second PCR lasting 7 to 11 cycles. TCRdb called the 5' RACE reads again in MiXCR, with one record for every CDR3 protein. The sample has fewer than 2 million distinct CDR3 sequences; about 39% are singletons. Sequenced sample: blood. The receptors stem from a human donor in good health.

The chain has TRBV9 and TRBJ1-2; D gene ambiguous. CDR1 and CDR2 from the germline V gene are SGDLS and YYNGEE. V was pared by 4 bases and J by 4 bases, with 20 bases between. The CDR3 contains 16 residues. The CDR3 DNA reads as TGTGCCAGCAGCTCTAGTCTGTCTCGGGAGGGCTATGGCTACACCTTC. Protein product: CASSSSLSREGYGYTF.

The CDR3 DNA reads TGTGCCAGCAGCCAAGCACTTGGGCGGGGGAGAAACAATGAGCAGTACTTC. This codes for CASSQALGRGRNNEQYF. The chain is built from TRBV4-2 and TRBJ2-5, with 7 bases lining up with TRBD2. Trimming cost V 1 base and J 11 bases; bases outside gene matches: 19. This CDR3 comprises 17 residues. CDR1 and CDR2 from the germline V gene are LGHNA and YNFKEQ.